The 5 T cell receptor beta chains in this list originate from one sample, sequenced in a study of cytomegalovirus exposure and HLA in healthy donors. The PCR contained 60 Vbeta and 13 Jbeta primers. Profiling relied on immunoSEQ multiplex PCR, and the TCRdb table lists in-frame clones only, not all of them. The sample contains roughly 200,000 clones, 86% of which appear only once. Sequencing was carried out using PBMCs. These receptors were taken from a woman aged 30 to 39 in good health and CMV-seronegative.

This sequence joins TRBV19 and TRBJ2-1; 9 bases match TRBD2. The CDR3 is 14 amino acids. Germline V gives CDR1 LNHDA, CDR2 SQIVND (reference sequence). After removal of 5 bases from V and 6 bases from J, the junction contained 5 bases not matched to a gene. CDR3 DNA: TGTGCCAGTAGTCTCCTGACTAGCGGCAATGAGCAGTTCTTC. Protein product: CASSLLTSGNEQFF.

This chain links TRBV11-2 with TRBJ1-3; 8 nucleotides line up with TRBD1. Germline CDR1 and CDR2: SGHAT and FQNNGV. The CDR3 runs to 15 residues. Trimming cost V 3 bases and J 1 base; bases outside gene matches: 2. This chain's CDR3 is CASSFTGGSGNTIYF. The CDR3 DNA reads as TGTGCCAGCAGCTTTACAGGGGGATCTGGAAACACCATATATTTT.

The CDR3 here is CASSLASGYEQYF. The CDR3 region has the DNA TGTGCCAGCAGCTTGGCCAGTGGCTACGAGCAGTACTTC. V is TRBV5-4 and J is TRBJ2-7; D unclear. V shed 0 bases and J shed 3 bases, with 7 bases lying between them. This CDR3 has 13 amino acids. Germline lookup yields CDR1 SGHNT and CDR2 YYREEE (reference sequence).

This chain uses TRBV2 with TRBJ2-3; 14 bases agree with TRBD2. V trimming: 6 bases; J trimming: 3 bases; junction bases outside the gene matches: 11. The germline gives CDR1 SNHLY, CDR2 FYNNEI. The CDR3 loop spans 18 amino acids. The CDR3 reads CASRGVGLAGGRTDTQYF. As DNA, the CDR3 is TGTGCCAGCAGGGGGGTCGGACTAGCGGGGGGTAGGACAGATACGCAGTATTTT.

The CDR3 DNA follows: TGTGCCAGTAGTATAAAACAGGGGAATTACGAGCAGTACTTC. Encoded protein: CASSIKQGNYEQYF. This chain links TRBV19 with TRBJ2-7; 7 bases line up with TRBD1. CDR1 and CDR2 from the germline V gene are LNHDA and SQIVND (reference sequence). V dropped 2 bases and J dropped 4; count of bases not matched to a gene: 5. CDR3 size: 14 residues.